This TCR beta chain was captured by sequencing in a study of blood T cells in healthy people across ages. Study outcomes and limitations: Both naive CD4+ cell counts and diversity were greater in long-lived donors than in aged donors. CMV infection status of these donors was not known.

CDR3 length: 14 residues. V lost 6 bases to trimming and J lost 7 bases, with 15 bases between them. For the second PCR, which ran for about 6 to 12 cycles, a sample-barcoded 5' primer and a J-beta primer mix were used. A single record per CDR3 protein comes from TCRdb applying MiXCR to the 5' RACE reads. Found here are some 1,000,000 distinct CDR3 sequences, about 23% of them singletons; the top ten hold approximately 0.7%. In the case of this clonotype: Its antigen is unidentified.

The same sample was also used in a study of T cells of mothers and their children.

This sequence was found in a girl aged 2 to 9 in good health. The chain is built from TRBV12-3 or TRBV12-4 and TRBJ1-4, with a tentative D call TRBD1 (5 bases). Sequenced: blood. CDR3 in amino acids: CASRPGTRGEKLFF. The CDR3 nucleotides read TGTGCCAGCAGACCGGGGACCCGGGGTGAAAAACTGTTTTTT.